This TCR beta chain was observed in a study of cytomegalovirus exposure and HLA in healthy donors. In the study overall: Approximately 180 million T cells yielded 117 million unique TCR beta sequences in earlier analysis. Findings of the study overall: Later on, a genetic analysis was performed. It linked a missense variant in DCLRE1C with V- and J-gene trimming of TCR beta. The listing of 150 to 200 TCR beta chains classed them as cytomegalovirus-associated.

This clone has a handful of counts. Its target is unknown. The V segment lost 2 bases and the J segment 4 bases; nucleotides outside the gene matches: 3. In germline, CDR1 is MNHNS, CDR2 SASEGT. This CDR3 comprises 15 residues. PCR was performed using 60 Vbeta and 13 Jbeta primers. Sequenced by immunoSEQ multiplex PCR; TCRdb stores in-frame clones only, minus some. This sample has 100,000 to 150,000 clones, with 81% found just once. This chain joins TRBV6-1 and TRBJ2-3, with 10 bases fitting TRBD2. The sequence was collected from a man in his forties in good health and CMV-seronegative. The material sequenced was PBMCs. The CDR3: CASSELAGAPDTQYF. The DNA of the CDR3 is TGTGCCAGCAGTGAACTAGCGGGAGCCCCAGATACGCAGTATTTT.